The next 11 T cell receptor beta chains were all read from a single sample in a study of CD8 T cells in ankylosing spondylitis. TCRdb processed the 5' RACE reads anew with MiXCR; each CDR3 protein has one entry. The table has tens of thousands of distinct CDR3 sequences, more than 5.5% seen once; the top ten hold around 4.5%. Sequencing input: synovial fluid, either unsorted or a sorted T cell fraction (not recorded which). The receptors here all came from a male donor with ankylosing spondylitis.

This clonotype was observed at least ten times. This chain connects TRBV6-5 to TRBJ2-1; D unresolved. The CDR3 loop spans 13 amino acids. V lost 2 bases to trimming and J lost 9 bases, with 11 bases between them. Germline V gene lookup returns CDR1 MNHEY and CDR2 SVGAGI. The CDR3 protein is CASSYLNYGEQFF. In DNA form, the CDR3 reads TGTGCCAGCAGTTACCTAAATTACGGTGAGCAGTTCTTC.

This clonotype has at least ten counts. V gene TRBV29-1 combines with J gene TRBJ2-1; TRBD2 is a possible D gene (7 bases). This CDR3 comprises 13 residues. V lost 6 bases, J lost 9 bases, and 18 bases lay in between. The germline V gene has CDR1 SQVTM and CDR2 ANQGSEA. The CDR3 is CSVSTSPRGEQFF. CDR3 in DNA: TGCAGCGTATCGACTAGCCCCAGGGGTGAGCAGTTCTTC.

This clonotype was counted ten times or more. The CDR3 loop is CASSTVVGANTGELFF. The CDR3 DNA follows: TGTGCCAGCAGCACAGTGGTAGGCGCGAACACCGGGGAGCTGTTTTTT. This chain joins TRBV7-2 and TRBJ2-2; no reliable D call. Trimming left V 5 bases short and J 0 bases short, with 13 bases between. CDR1 is SGHTA and CDR2 is FQGNSA in the germline V gene. The CDR3 spans 16 residues.

The J gene is TRBJ1-1, the V gene TRBV5-5; D possibly corresponds to TRBD1 (6 bases). The germline CDR1 and CDR2 sequences are SGHKS and YYEKEE (reference sequence). CDR3 length: 15 residues. V lost 4 bases and J lost 4, with 17 bases in between. CDR3 sequence: CASSPRPDSLTEAFF. Here the CDR3 DNA reads TGTGCCAGCAGCCCCCGCCCGGACAGCCTCACTGAAGCTTTCTTT.

CDR3 region: CASSSSSGRNEQFF. The CDR3, as DNA: TGCGCCAGCAGCTCTTCTAGCGGGAGGAATGAGCAGTTCTTC. This rearrangement joins TRBV4-3 to TRBJ2-1, with 11 bases fitting TRBD2. In germline, CDR1 is LGHNA, CDR2 YSLEER. The trim removed 5 bases at V and 7 bases at J, leaving 4 bases unmatched. The CDR3 totals 14 residues.

This clonotype turned up a few times. This chain links TRBV6-2 or TRBV6-3 with TRBJ2-7; no clear D. The CDR3 extends over 12 amino acids. Germline-derived CDR1 and CDR2 are MNHEY and SVGEGT. V was clipped by 4 bases and J by 0 bases, with 4 bases between them. CDR3 amino acids: CASSSNSYEQYF. CDR3 sequence (DNA): TGTGCCAGCAGTTCCAACTCCTACGAGCAGTACTTC.

This clonotype was counted at least ten times. This chain joins TRBV29-1 and TRBJ2-3; D perhaps matches TRBD2 (5 bases). The CDR3 is 12 residues long. From germline, CDR1 is SQVTM and CDR2 ANQGSEA. The DNA for the CDR3 is TGCGCGACCGGAGGTCTCACAGATACGCAGTATTTT. Translation gives CATGGLTDTQYF.

The V and J genes are TRBV7-2 and TRBJ2-1; TRBD2 might be the D (7 bases). The CDR3 spans 16 residues. The germline CDR1 and CDR2 sequences are SGHTA and FQGNSA. V was clipped by 2 bases and J by 4 bases, with 15 bases between them. CDR3 DNA sequence: TGTGCCAGCAGCTTAAGGGTTGGGGGGGCTTACAATGAGCAGTTCTTC. As protein: CASSLRVGGAYNEQFF. The complete variable domain, with remaining parts taken from reference TRBV7-2 and TRBJ2-1, reads GAGVSQSPSNKVTEKGKDVELRCDPISGHTALYWYRQSLGQGLEFLIYFQGNSAPDKSGLPSDRFSAERTGGSVSTLTIQRTQQEDSAVYLCASSLRVGGAYNEQFFGPGTRLTVL.

This clonotype has just a few counts. The chain couples TRBV20-1 to TRBJ2-7, with 12 bases lining up with TRBD1. The V gene end was trimmed by 5 bases and the J gene end by 6 bases; junction bases not matched to a gene: 8. There are 14 residues in the CDR3. CDR1 is DFQATT, CDR2 SNEGSKA, per germline (reference sequence). CDR3 region: CSAYWGQGAAEQYF. CDR3 DNA: TGCAGTGCTTACTGGGGACAGGGGGCGGCCGAGCAGTACTTC.

This clonotype appeared many times. The chain is built from TRBV7-2 and TRBJ1-5; 7 bases match TRBD1. The V and J ends lost 5 bases and 5 bases, in that order; junction bases with no gene match: 3. Germline V gives CDR1 SGHTA, CDR2 FQGNSA. This CDR3 spans 13 amino acids. The CDR3 coding sequence is TGTGCCAGCAGCCAGGGGGGATATCAGCCCCAGCATTTT. As protein: CASSQGGYQPQHF.

This clonotype was observed many times. The V call is TRBV10-3, the J call TRBJ2-7; 7 bases are a match to TRBD2. V gave up 2 bases and J gave up 6 bases; unmatched junction bases: 13. In germline, CDR1 is ENHRY, CDR2 SYGVKD. The CDR3 contains 16 residues. The CDR3 nucleotides are TGTGCCATCAGTGAGCTGCGGGAGTTGGCTCTTGGCGAGCAGTACTTC. It specifies CAISELRELALGEQYF.